This T cell receptor beta chain was profiled in a study of blood T cell repertoires in COVID-19 (dated by TCRdb to 2020 to 2021). Concerning the study at large: Collaborator samples came from the United States, Italy and Spain and covered acute and convalescent phases of COVID-19. The material from the prospective study consisted of cDNA or gDNA derived from T cells, B-cell-depleted T cells, or PBMCs. The dataset comprised deeply sampled blood TCRbeta repertoires from subjects exposed to, actively infected with, or recovered from COVID-19. The repertoires were released in a freely available public database intended as a resource for research on the immune response to SARS-CoV-2. Samples were obtained from the ongoing ImmuneRACE study (first 160 participants) and from about 1,300 subjects provided by 6 global collaborators. A de-identified subject ID, COVID-19 status, age in years and sex were almost always included in the sample metadata. Where available, HLA class I and class II types were taken from metadata supplied by the sample provider and were not determined by assay-based typing. The study at large found these results: The amount of clinical and demographic metadata varied by source and participant and was provided uncurated.

TCRbeta CDR3 regions were amplified from genomic DNA by means of the immunoSEQ Assay, a bias-controlled multiplex PCR. As for the original processing: Within the assay, amplification of reference gene primers was used to estimate how many nucleated cells each sample contained. To quantify the absolute abundance of each unique TCRbeta CDR3 rearrangement, sequence reads were collapsed and filtered. For each sample, productive Simpson clonality was calculated as the square root of Simpson's diversity index over productive rearrangements. In its TCRdb copy, this immuneACCESS table keeps in-frame sequences only and misses some clones. Where compared with another copy, unresolved V genes explain less than half of these, and the others have no known cause. The V and J calls and the clone size are those of that table, but D and trimming were determined from the DNA. The sample table records around 260,000 clones; roughly 80% of these occur just once. The ten biggest clones cover 4% to 5% of the sample.

With regard to this clone: Its antigen has not been determined. No clone much larger than this one lies a single base away; base qualities are absent.

Whole blood was collected in K2EDTA tubes by collaborating institutions according to the institutions' own protocols. For TCRbeta analysis, collaborators shipped samples in one of three forms: frozen whole blood, isolated PBMCs, or DNA extracted from either of those sample types. The CDR3 starts with the cysteine, ends with the phenylalanine, and has 13 residues. Only the CDR3 region is kept as DNA, spanning 39 bases read in frame from base 1. V and J are trimmed by 3 bases and 6 bases, and the gene matches miss 6 bases of the junction. CDR1 and CDR2 are read off the germline V gene as SGHRS and YFSETQ.

The source material was peripheral blood. This receptor was identified in a man in his sixties with acute or convalescent COVID-19. This chain is built from TRBV5-1 and TRBJ2-7; 7 middle bases align to TRBD2. The CDR3 loop reads CASSSGTTGEQYF. The nucleotide sequence reads as follows: TGCGCCAGCAGCTCCGGGACTACCGGCGAGCAGTACTTC.